This T cell receptor beta chain stems from a study of cytomegalovirus exposure and HLA in healthy donors. 60 Vbeta and 13 Jbeta primers were used in PCR. The protocol was immunoSEQ multiplex PCR, while the TCRdb copy is restricted to in-frame clones and leaves out a portion. The sample shows roughly 90,000 clones, over 75% of them seen only once. The sequenced sample consisted of PBMCs. This sequence was found in a man between 25 and 39 years old in good health and CMV-seronegative.

The DNA for the CDR3 is TGTGCCAGCAGCGTAGATCAGGGGTTCCCCTACAATGAGCAGTTCTTC. Protein sequence: CASSVDQGFPYNEQFF. J is TRBJ2-1 and V is TRBV9; weak D call: TRBD1 (6 bases). The CDR3 is made up of 16 amino acids. The ends were cut back, 0 bases at V and 2 bases at J, with 12 bases in the middle. Germline values: CDR1 SGDLS, CDR2 YYNGEE.